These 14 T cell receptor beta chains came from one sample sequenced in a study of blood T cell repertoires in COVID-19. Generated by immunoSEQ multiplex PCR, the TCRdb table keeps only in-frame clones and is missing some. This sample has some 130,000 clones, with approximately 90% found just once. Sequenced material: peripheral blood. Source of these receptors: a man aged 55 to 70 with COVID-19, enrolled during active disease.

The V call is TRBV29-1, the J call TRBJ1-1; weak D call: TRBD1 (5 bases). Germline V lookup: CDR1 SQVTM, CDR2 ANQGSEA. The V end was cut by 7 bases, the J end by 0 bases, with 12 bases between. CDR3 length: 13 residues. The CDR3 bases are TGCAGCGCCATACAGGAGATGAACACTGAAGCTTTCTTT. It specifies CSAIQEMNTEAFF.

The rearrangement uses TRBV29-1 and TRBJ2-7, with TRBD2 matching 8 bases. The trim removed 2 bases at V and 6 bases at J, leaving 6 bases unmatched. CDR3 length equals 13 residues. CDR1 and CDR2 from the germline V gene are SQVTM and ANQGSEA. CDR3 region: CSVESQAGGEQYF. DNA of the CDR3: TGCAGCGTTGAATCCCAGGCGGGGGGCGAGCAGTACTTC.

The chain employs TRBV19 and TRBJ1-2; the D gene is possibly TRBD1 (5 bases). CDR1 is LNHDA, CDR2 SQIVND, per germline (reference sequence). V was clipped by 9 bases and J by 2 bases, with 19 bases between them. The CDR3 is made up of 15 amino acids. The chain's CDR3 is CASLDWDGLNYGYTF. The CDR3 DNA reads TGTGCCAGCCTTGACTGGGACGGACTAAACTATGGCTACACCTTC.

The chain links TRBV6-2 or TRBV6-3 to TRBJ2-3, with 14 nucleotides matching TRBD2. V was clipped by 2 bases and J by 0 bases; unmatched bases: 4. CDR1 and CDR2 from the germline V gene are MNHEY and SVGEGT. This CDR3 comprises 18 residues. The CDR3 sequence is CASSYGGLAGGSTDTQYF. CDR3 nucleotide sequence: TGTGCCAGCAGTTACGGAGGACTAGCGGGGGGCAGCACAGATACGCAGTATTTT.

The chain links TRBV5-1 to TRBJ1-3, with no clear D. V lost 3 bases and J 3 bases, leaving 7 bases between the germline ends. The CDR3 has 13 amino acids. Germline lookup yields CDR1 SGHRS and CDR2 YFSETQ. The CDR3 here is CASSYGGGNTIYF. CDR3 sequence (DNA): TGCGCCAGCAGCTACGGAGGTGGAAACACCATATATTTT.

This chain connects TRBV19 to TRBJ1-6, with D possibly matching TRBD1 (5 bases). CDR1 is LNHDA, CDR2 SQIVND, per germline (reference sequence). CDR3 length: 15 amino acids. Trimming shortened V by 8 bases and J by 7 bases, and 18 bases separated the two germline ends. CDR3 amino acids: CASRRAAGENSPLHF. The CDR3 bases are TGTGCCAGTCGCCGGGCCGCGGGGGAGAATTCACCCCTCCACTTT. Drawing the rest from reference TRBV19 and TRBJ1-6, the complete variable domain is DGGITQSPKYLFRKEGQNVTLSCEQNLNHDAMYWYRQDPGQGLRLIYYSQIVNDFQKGDIAEGYSVSREKKESFPLTVTSAQKNPTAFYLCASRRAAGENSPLHFGNGTRLTVT.

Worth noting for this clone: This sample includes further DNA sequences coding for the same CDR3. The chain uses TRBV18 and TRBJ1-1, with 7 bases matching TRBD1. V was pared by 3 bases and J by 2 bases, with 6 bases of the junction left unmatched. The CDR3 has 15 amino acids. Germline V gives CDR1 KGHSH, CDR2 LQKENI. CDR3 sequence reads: CASSPPGGRNTEAFF. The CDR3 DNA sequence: TGTGCCAGCTCACCCCCAGGGGGGCGAAACACTGAAGCTTTCTTT.

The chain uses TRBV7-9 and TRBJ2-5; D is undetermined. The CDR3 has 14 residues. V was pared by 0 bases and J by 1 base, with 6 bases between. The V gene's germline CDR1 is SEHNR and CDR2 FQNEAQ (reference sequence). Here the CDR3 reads CASSLAVAQETQYF. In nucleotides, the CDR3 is TGTGCCAGCAGCTTAGCGGTGGCCCAAGAGACCCAGTACTTC.

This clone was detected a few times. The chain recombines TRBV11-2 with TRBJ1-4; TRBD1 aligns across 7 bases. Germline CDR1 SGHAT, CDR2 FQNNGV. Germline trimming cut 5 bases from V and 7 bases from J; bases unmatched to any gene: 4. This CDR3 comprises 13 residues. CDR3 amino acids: CASSAGTAEKLFF. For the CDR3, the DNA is TGTGCCAGCAGCGCCGGGACAGCTGAAAAACTGTTTTTT. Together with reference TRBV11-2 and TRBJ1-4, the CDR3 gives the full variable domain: EAGVAQSPRYKIIEKRQSVAFWCNPISGHATLYWYQQILGQGPKLLIQFQNNGVVDDSQLPKDRFSAERLKGVDSTLKIQPAKLEDSAVYLCASSAGTAEKLFFGSGTQLSVL.

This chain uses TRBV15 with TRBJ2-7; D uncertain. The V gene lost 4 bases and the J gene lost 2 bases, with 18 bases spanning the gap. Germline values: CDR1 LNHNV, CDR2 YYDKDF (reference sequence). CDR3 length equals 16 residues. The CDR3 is CATSNLRGVLPYEQYF. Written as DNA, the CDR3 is TGTGCCACCAGCAATCTCCGAGGTGTCCTCCCCTACGAGCAGTACTTC.

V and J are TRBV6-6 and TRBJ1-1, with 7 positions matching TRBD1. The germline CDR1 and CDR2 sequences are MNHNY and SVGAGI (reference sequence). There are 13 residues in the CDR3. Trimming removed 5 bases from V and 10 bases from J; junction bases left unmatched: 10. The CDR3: CASSQNRQGIAFF. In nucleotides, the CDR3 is TGTGCCAGCAGTCAGAACCGACAGGGAATAGCTTTCTTT.

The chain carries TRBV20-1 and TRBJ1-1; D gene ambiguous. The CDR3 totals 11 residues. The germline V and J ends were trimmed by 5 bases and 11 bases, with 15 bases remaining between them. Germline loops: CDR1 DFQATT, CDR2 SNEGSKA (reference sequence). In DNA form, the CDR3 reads TGCAGTGCTTACTTTTCCGGGATCGCTTTCTTT. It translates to CSAYFSGIAFF.

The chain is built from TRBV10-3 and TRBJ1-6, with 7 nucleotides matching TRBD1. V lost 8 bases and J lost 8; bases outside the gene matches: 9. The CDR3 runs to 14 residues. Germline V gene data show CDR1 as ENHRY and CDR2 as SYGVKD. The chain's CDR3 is CAIGTGQSYSPLHF. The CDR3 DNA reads TGTGCCATCGGAACGGGACAGAGTTATTCACCCCTCCACTTT.

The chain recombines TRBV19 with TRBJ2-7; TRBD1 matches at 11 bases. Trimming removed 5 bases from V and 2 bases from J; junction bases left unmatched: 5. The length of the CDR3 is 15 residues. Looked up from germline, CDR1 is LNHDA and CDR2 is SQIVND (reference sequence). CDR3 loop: CASSVGTGGTYEQYF. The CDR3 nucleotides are TGTGCCAGTAGTGTAGGGACAGGGGGAACCTACGAGCAGTACTTC.